The rows below give T cell receptor beta chains drawn from one sample of a study of T cells in Graves' hyperthyroidism and ophthalmopathy. TCRdb itself ran the multiplex PCR reads through MiXCR, one entry per CDR3 protein. The top ten clones hold roughly 8.3% of a sample with more than 300,000 distinct CDR3 sequences, approximately 13% of them seen once. Sequencing was performed on blood. The receptors come from a woman aged 18-29 years with Graves' hyperthyroidism. Both conserved end residues are part of each CDR3. The D gene is left open where the match is weak. Size values are once, few and many counts, or a class for expanded clones, and some rows have none.

clone size | D gene | J gene | V gene | CDR3 protein | CDR3 DNA
. | . | TRBJ2-6 | TRBV5-1 | CASSLNSQHALSGANVLTF | TGCGCCAGCAGCTTGAACAGCCAACATGCCCTCTCTGGGGCCAACGTCCTGACTTTC
. | . | TRBJ1-2 | TRBV6-5 | CASNYRDGTHYGYTF | TGTGCCAGCAATTACCGGGACGGAACTCACTATGGCTACACCTTC
. | TRBD1 | TRBJ1-2 | TRBV19 | CASYLSGTGAYGYTF | TGTGCCAGTTACCTGTCAGGGACAGGGGCATATGGCTACACCTTC
many | . | TRBJ2-1 | TRBV5-1 | CASSLNGNEQFF | TGCGCCAGCAGCTTGAACGGGAATGAGCAGTTCTTC
. | . | TRBJ1-2 | TRBV4-1 | CASSQSQAAFSMGDYGYTF | TGCGCCAGCAGCCAGTCACAGGCGGCGTTTTCAATGGGGGACTATGGCTACACCTTC
. | TRBD2 | TRBJ2-2 | TRBV9 | CASGVRLAGAVRVTGELFF | TGTGCCAGCGGCGTACGTCTAGCGGGGGCCGTCCGGGTCACCGGGGAGCTGTTTTTT
many | TRBD2 | TRBJ2-1 | TRBV7-2 | CASSSGLAASSYNEQFF | TGTGCCAGCAGCTCGGGACTAGCGGCCAGCTCCTACAATGAGCAGTTCTTC
. | . | TRBJ1-5 | TRBV7-2 | CASSPREGNQPQHF | TGTGCCAGCAGCCCTCGCGAGGGAAATCAGCCCCAGCATTTT
many | TRBD2 | TRBJ2-1 | TRBV12-3/TRBV12-4 | CASSSGTRRGRSYNEQFF | TGTGCCAGCAGTTCCGGGACTAGAAGAGGTCGCTCCTACAATGAGCAGTTCTTC
many | TRBD2 | TRBJ2-5 | TRBV20-1 | CSASGGSGRGAETQYF | TGCAGTGCGTCAGGCGGTAGCGGGAGAGGCGCCGAGACCCAGTACTTC
many | TRBD2 | TRBJ2-3 | TRBV29-1 | CSARRTSGSTDTQYF | TGCAGCGCCCGCCGGACTAGCGGGAGCACAGATACGCAGTATTTT
many | TRBD2 | TRBJ2-4 | TRBV12-3/TRBV12-4 | CASSLGTTLAKNIQYF | TGTGCCAGCAGTCTCGGGACTACCCTAGCCAAAAACATTCAGTACTTC
many | . | TRBJ2-1 | TRBV24-1 | CATTPGGANEQFF | TGTGCCACTACCCCCGGTGGGGCCAATGAGCAGTTCTTC
few | TRBD2 | TRBJ2-3 | TRBV19 | CASSGGLAGGSSTDTQYF | TGTGCCAGTAGCGGGGGACTAGCGGGAGGATCTAGCACAGATACGCAGTATTTT
. | TRBD1 | TRBJ1-2 | TRBV6-1 | CASSEIPGQGDYGYTF | TGTGCCAGCAGTGAAATACCGGGACAGGGTGACTATGGCTACACCTTC
many | . | TRBJ1-1 | TRBV28 | CASSPLTARAVNTEAFF | TGTGCCAGCAGTCCTTTAACCGCGCGGGCAGTGAACACTGAAGCTTTCTTT
many | TRBD1 | TRBJ1-2 | TRBV28 | CASSSNRGDYGYTF | TGTGCCAGCAGCTCAAACAGGGGCGACTATGGCTACACCTTC
. | TRBD2 | TRBJ2-3 | TRBV4-1 | CASSPEGLAGVREDTQYF | TGCGCCAGCAGCCCAGAGGGACTAGCGGGAGTGAGGGAAGATACGCAGTATTTT
. | . | TRBJ2-3 | TRBV3-1 | CASSSGGGPSTDTQYF | TGTGCCAGCAGCTCGGGCGGAGGCCCTAGCACAGATACGCAGTATTTT
many | . | TRBJ2-7 | TRBV11-1 | CASSLSYSYEQYF | TGTGCCAGCAGCCTCAGCTACTCCTACGAGCAGTACTTC
many | . | TRBJ2-1 | TRBV7-8 | CASCVRAVPNEQFF | TGTGCCAGCTGCGTGAGGGCCGTGCCTAATGAGCAGTTCTTC
many | . | TRBJ2-1 | TRBV2 | CASSERGGGVNEQFF | TGTGCCAGCAGTGAAAGGGGGGGCGGGGTCAATGAGCAGTTCTTC
. | . | TRBJ2-5 | TRBV2 | CASLAQGRVHLEETQYF | TGTGCCAGCCTAGCCCAGGGGAGAGTTCATCTGGAAGAGACCCAGTACTTC
. | . | TRBJ1-5 | TRBV10-3 | CAISDLVDQPQHF | TGTGCCATCAGTGATTTGGTTGATCAGCCCCAGCATTTT
many | . | TRBJ1-4 | TRBV3-1 | CASSQREKLFF | TGTGCCAGCAGCCAACGGGAAAAACTGTTTTTT
. | TRBD2 | TRBJ2-2 | TRBV9 | CASSPTSGGVYTGELFF | TGTGCCAGCAGCCCTACTAGCGGGGGCGTATACACCGGGGAGCTGTTTTTT
many | . | TRBJ2-5 | TRBV20-1 | CSARAPVGGTQYF | TGCAGTGCTAGGGCCCCAGTGGGAGGGACCCAGTACTTC
. | . | TRBJ1-1 | TRBV11-2 | CASSLESASSETFF | TGTGCCAGCAGCTTAGAGTCGGCAAGTTCTGAAACTTTCTTT
many | . | TRBJ2-1 | TRBV11-2 | CASSLAGALNEQFF | TGTGCCAGCAGCTTAGCCGGAGCCCTCAATGAGCAGTTCTTC
once | . | TRBJ1-1 | TRBV27 | CASSLRGAVNTEAFF | TGTGCCAGCAGTTTAAGGGGCGCAGTGAACACTGAAGCTTTCTTT
many | . | TRBJ2-7 | TRBV6-2/TRBV6-3 | CASRPFGFQRSYEQYF | TGTGCCAGCAGGCCCTTTGGATTTCAGAGATCCTACGAGCAGTACTTC
few | TRBD1 | TRBJ2-1 | TRBV12-3/TRBV12-4 | CASSLQGTSAFEQFF | TGTGCCAGCAGTCTACAGGGGACCTCAGCCTTTGAGCAGTTCTTC
many | TRBD1 | TRBJ1-5 | TRBV3-1 | CASSQGRQGGQPQHF | TGTGCCAGCAGCCAAGGAAGACAGGGGGGCCAGCCCCAGCATTTT
many | TRBD2 | TRBJ2-1 | TRBV6-1 | CASSYPRGGAHEQFF | TGTGCCAGCAGTTACCCTCGCGGGGGGGCCCATGAGCAGTTCTTC
many | TRBD1 | TRBJ2-1 | TRBV2 | CASSERRTGILNEQFF | TGTGCCAGCAGTGAACGACGGACAGGGATATTGAATGAGCAGTTCTTC
many | . | TRBJ1-2 | TRBV27 | CASSLHRFVGYTF | TGTGCCAGCAGTCTACACAGGTTTGTCGGCTACACCTTC
many | . | TRBJ1-1 | TRBV11-2 | CASSQRLPNTEAFF | TGTGCCAGCAGCCAACGACTGCCGAACACTGAAGCTTTCTTT
. | . | TRBJ2-7 | TRBV7-8 | CASSLDGLSSSYEQYF | TGTGCCAGCAGCTTAGACGGGCTGTCGAGCTCCTACGAGCAGTACTTC
. | TRBD1 | TRBJ1-4 | TRBV10-3 | CAISEIAGGEEKLFF | TGTGCCATCAGTGAGATCGCAGGGGGGGAGGAAAAACTGTTTTTT
many | . | TRBJ2-5 | TRBV30 | CAWSSGLETQYF | TGTGCCTGGAGTTCAGGGCTAGAGACCCAGTACTTC